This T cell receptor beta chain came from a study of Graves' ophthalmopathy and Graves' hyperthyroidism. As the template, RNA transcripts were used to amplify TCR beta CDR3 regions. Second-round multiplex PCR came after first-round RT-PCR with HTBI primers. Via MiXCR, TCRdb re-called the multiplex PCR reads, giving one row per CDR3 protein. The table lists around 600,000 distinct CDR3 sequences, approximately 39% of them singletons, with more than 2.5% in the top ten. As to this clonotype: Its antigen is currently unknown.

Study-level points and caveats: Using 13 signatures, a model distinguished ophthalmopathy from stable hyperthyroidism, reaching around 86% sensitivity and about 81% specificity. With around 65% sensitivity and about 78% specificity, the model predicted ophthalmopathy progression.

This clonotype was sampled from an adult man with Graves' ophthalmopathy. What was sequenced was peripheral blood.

The CDR3 here is CASRHPGGIEAFF. As DNA, the CDR3 is TGTGCCAGCAGACACCCGGGGGGGATTGAAGCTTTCTTT. This chain uses TRBV11-2 with TRBJ1-1; D might be TRBD1 (5 bases). V dropped 6 bases and J dropped 7 bases, with 15 bases sitting between them. The CDR3 is 13 amino acids. Germline V CDR1 and CDR2: SGHAT, FQNNGV.